This entry is about one TCR beta chain. The sample originates from a study of blood T cell repertoires in COVID-19. TCRdb keeps only in-frame clones here, not all; method: immunoSEQ multiplex PCR. In the table there are around 260,000 clones, about 86% of which are singletons. V gave up 9 bases and J gave up 7 bases; unmatched junction bases: 9. Germline V gene data show CDR1 as SEHNR and CDR2 as FQNEAQ (reference sequence). This CDR3 is 13 amino acids long. This sequence joins TRBV7-9 and TRBJ2-7; 10 bases are shared with TRBD2. Sequencing input: peripheral blood. The TCR comes from a person aged 70 to 85 with COVID-19, enrolled during active disease. The CDR3: CASRTSGGREQYF. CDR3 bases: TGTGCCAGTAGGACTAGCGGAGGAAGGGAGCAGTACTTC.